The present T cell receptor (beta chain) was sequenced within a study of T-cell reconstitution after alpha-beta-depleted transplantation in children. The TCRbeta library was prepared with unique molecular identifiers. TCRdb fed the PCR reads into MiXCR, producing one record per CDR3 protein. This sample yields approximately 400,000 distinct CDR3 sequences, of which approximately 10% are seen a single time; over 4.5% belongs to the top ten. Turning to this clonotype: A read error may account for a junction end that differs from germline.

CDR1 and CDR2 from the germline V gene are SQVTM and ANQGSEA. The CDR3 is made up of 11 amino acids. This rearrangement joins TRBV29-1 to TRBJ2-1, with 9 positions matching TRBD2. The material sequenced was PBMCs from the stem cell graft donor, taken from the stem cell graft. This clonotype was obtained from a human donor who donated a stem cell graft to a child with acute myeloid leukemia. CDR3 DNA: TGCAGCGTTGGGGAAGCGGGGGGTTTAATCTTC. Protein sequence: CSVGEAGGLIF.